This TCR beta chain was found in a study of shared clonotypes between healthy human individuals. Study-level information: Three plates each covered CD4 naive and memory; CD8 naive two, CD8 memory one. Study-wide results and caveats: Clonotype sharing among donors was expected to depend on sequencing depth. Naive subsets usually exceeded memory subsets in estimated richness.

CDR1 is SGHRS, CDR2 YFSETQ, per germline. V shed 0 bases and J 3 bases; nucleotides not matched to a gene: 5. The CDR3 has 17 amino acids. With regard to this clone: Its antigen remains unidentified.

This table comes from immunoSEQ multiplex PCR, and its TCRdb copy is limited to in-frame clones, with some not included. The data show over 1.5 million clones, under 99% seen once. The donors were all Caucasian adults (living in Nashville, Tennessee). The source of this sequence is a man younger than 45 in good health. V and J are TRBV5-1 and TRBJ2-3; 12 bases are a match to TRBD2. What was sequenced was naive CD4+ T cells sorted from blood. Documented subset: CD45RA+ positively selected. The DNA for the CDR3 is TGCGCCAGCAGCTTGGGACTAGCGGGAGTTAGTACAGATACGCAGTATTTT. Encoded protein: CASSLGLAGVSTDTQYF. Full variable domain (missing parts from reference TRBV5-1 and TRBJ2-3): KAGVTQTPRYLIKTRGQQVTLSCSPISGHRSVSWYQQTPGQGLQFLFEYFSETQRNKGNFPGRFSGRQFSNSRSEMNVSTLELGDSALYLCASSLGLAGVSTDTQYFGPGTRLTVL.